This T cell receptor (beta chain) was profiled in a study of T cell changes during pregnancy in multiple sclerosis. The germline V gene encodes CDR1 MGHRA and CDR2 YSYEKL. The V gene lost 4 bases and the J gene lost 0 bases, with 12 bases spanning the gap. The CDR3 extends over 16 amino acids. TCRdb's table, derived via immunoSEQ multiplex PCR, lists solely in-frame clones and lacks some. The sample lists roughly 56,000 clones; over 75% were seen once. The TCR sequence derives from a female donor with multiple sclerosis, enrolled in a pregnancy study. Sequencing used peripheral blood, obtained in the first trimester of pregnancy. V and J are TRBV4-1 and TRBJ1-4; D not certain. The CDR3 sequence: CASSRTPTTTNEKLFF. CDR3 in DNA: TGCGCCAGCAGCCGAACCCCCACTACAACTAATGAAAAACTGTTTTTT.